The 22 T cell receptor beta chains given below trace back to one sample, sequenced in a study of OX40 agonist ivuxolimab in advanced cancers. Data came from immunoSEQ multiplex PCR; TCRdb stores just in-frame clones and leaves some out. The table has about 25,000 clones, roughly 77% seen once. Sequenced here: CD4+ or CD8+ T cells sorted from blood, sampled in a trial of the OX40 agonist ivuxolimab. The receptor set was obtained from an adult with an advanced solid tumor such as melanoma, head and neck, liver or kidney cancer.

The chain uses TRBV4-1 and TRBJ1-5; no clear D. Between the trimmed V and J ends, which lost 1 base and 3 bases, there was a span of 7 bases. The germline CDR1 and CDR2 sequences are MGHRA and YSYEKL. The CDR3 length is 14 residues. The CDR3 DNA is TGCGCCAGCAGCCAAGTGCCGGCCAATCAGCCCCAGCATTTT. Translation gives CASSQVPANQPQHF.

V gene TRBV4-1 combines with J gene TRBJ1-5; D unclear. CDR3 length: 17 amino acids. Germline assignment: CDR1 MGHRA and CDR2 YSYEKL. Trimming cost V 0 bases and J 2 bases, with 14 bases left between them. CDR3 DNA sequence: TGCGCCAGCAGCCAAGAGACGGGCGTGAGGGGCAATCAGCCCCAGCATTTT. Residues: CASSQETGVRGNQPQHF.

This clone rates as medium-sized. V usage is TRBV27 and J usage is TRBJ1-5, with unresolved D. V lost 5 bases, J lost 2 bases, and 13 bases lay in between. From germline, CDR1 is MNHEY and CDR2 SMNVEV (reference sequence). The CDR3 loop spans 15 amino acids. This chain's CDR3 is CASSPAWGRNQPQHF. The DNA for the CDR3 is TGTGCCAGCAGTCCTGCCTGGGGTCGCAATCAGCCCCAGCATTTT.

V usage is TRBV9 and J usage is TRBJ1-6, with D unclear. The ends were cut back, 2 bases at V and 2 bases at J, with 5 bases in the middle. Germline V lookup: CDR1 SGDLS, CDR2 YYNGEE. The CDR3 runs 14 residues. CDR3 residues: CASSVRAYNSPLHF. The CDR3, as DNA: TGTGCCAGCAGCGTTAGGGCCTATAATTCACCCCTCCACTTT.

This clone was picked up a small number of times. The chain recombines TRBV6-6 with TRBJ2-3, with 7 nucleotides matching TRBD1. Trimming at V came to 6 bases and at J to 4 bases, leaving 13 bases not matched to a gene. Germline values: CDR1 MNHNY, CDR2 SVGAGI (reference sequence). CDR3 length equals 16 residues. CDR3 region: CASSQDEGASADTQYF. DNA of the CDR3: TGTGCCAGCAGCCAAGATGAGGGGGCGAGCGCAGATACGCAGTATTTT.

The CDR3 nucleotides are TGCAGCGTTAACTTTGGGGCCGGATACGAGCAGTACTTC. Encoded protein: CSVNFGAGYEQYF. The rearrangement uses TRBV29-1 and TRBJ2-7; a weak D match, TRBD1 (5 bases). CDR3 length: 13 residues. In germline, CDR1 is SQVTM, CDR2 ANQGSEA. V was cut by 5 bases and J by 4 bases, with 15 bases left in between.

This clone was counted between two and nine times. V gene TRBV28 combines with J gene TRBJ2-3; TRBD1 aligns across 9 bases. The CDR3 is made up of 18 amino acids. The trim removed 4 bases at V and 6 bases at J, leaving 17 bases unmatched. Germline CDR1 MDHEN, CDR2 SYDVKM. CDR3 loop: CASSYLHRDREGVDTQYF. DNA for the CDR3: TGTGCCAGCAGTTATCTCCACCGGGACAGGGAGGGTGTGGATACGCAGTATTTT.

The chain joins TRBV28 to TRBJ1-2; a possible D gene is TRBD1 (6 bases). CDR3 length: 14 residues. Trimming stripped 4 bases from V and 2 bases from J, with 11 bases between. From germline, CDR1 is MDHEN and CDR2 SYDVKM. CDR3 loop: CASSYPTGNYGYTF. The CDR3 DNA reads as TGTGCCAGCAGTTACCCCACAGGGAACTATGGCTACACCTTC.

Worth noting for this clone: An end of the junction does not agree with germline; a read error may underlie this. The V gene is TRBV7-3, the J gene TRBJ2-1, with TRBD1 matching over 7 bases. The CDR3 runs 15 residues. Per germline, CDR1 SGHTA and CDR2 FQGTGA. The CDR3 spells CASSQTGTAYSEQFF. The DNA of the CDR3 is TGTGCCAGCAGCCAAACCGGGACAGCTTACAGTGAGCAGTTCTTC.

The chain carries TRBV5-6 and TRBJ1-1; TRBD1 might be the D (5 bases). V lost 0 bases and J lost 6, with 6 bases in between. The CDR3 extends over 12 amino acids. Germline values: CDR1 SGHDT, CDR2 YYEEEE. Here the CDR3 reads CASSLGTPEAFF. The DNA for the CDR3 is TGTGCCAGCAGCTTGGGGACACCTGAAGCTTTCTTT.

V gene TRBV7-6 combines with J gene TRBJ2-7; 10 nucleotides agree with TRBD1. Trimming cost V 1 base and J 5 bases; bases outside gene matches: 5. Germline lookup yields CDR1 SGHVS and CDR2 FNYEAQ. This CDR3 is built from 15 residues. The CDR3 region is CASSLGPGTGDEQYF. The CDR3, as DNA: TGTGCCAGCAGCTTAGGTCCCGGGACAGGGGACGAGCAGTACTTC.

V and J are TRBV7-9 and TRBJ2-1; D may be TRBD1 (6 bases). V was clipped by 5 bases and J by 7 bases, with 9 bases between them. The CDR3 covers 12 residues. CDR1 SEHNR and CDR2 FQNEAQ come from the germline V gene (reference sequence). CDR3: CASSPGQNEQFF. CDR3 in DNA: TGTGCCAGCAGCCCCGGACAGAATGAGCAGTTCTTC. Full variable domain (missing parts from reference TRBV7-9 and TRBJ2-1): DTGVSQNPRHKITKRGQNVTFRCDPISEHNRLYWYRQTLGQGPEFLTYFQNEAQLEKSRLLSDRFSAERPKGSFSTLEIQRTEQGDSAMYLCASSPGQNEQFFGPGTRLTVL.

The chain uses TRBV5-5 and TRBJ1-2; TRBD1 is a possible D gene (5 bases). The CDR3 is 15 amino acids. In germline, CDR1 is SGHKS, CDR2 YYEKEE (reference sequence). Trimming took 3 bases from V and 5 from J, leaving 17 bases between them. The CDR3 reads CASSSWLEGRYGYTF. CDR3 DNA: TGTGCCAGCAGCTCCTGGCTGGAGGGGAGGTATGGCTACACCTTC.

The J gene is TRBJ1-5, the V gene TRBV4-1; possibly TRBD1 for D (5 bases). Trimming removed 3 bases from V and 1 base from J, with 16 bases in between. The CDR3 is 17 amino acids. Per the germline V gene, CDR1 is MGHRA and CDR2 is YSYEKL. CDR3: CASSHIDSGLSNQPQHF. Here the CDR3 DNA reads TGCGCCAGCAGCCACATTGACTCAGGGTTGAGCAATCAGCCCCAGCATTTT.

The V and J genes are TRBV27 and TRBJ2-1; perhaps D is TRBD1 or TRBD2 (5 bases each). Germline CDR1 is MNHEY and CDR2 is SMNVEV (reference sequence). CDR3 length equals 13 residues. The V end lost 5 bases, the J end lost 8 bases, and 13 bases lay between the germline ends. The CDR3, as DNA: TGTGCCAGCAGTCACCTGGGGGACGATGAGCAGTTCTTC. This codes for CASSHLGDDEQFF.

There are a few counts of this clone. The CDR3 region is CASSLAGTGELFF. The CDR3 DNA follows: TGCGCCAGCAGCCTAGCGGGAACCGGGGAGCTGTTTTTT. The chain is built from TRBV4-1 and TRBJ2-2; 8 bases are shared with TRBD2. The CDR3 is 13 residues long. Per germline, CDR1 MGHRA and CDR2 YSYEKL. V lost 4 bases to trimming and J lost 5 bases; unmatched junction nucleotides: 0.

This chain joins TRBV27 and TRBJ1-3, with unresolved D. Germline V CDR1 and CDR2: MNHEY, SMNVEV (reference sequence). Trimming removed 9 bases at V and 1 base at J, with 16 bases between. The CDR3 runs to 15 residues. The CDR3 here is CASLGLPLSGNTIYF. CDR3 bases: TGTGCCAGTCTTGGGCTGCCGCTTTCTGGAAACACCATATATTTT.

The CDR3 sequence: CASSLEQGYGKDEQYF. The CDR3 DNA sequence: TGTGCCAGCAGCTTAGAACAAGGGTATGGGAAAGACGAGCAGTACTTC. The V and J genes are TRBV7-8 and TRBJ2-7; D call uncertain. In germline, CDR1 is SGHVS, CDR2 FQNEAQ. The CDR3 runs to 16 residues. V was clipped by 1 base and J by 5 bases, with 18 bases between them.

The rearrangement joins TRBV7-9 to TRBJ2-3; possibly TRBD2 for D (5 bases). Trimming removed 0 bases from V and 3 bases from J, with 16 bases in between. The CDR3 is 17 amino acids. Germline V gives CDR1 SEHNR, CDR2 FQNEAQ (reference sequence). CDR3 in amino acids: CASSLAHGVVITDTQYF. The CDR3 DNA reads TGTGCCAGCAGCTTAGCGCACGGGGTGGTAATAACAGATACGCAGTATTTT.

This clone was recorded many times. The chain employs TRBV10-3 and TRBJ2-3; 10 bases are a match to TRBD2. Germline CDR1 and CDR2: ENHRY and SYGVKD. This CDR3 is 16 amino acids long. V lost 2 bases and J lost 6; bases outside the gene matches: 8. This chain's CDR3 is CAISEEREGRRDTQYF. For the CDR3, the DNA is TGTGCCATCAGTGAGGAGCGGGAGGGCCGAAGGGATACGCAGTATTTT.

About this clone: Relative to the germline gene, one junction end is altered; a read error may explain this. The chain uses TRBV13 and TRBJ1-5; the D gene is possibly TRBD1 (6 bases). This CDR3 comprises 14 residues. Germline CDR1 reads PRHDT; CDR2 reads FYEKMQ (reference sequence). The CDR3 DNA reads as TGTGCCAGCAGCCTAGGGGGGGGGAGGCAGCCCCAGCATTTT. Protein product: CASSLGGGRQPQHF.

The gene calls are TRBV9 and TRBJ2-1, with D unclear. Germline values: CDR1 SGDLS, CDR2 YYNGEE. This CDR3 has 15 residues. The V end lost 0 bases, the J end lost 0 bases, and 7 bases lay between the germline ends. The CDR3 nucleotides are TGTGCCAGCAGCGTAGGTCTGAGCTCCTACAATGAGCAGTTCTTC. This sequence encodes CASSVGLSSYNEQFF.